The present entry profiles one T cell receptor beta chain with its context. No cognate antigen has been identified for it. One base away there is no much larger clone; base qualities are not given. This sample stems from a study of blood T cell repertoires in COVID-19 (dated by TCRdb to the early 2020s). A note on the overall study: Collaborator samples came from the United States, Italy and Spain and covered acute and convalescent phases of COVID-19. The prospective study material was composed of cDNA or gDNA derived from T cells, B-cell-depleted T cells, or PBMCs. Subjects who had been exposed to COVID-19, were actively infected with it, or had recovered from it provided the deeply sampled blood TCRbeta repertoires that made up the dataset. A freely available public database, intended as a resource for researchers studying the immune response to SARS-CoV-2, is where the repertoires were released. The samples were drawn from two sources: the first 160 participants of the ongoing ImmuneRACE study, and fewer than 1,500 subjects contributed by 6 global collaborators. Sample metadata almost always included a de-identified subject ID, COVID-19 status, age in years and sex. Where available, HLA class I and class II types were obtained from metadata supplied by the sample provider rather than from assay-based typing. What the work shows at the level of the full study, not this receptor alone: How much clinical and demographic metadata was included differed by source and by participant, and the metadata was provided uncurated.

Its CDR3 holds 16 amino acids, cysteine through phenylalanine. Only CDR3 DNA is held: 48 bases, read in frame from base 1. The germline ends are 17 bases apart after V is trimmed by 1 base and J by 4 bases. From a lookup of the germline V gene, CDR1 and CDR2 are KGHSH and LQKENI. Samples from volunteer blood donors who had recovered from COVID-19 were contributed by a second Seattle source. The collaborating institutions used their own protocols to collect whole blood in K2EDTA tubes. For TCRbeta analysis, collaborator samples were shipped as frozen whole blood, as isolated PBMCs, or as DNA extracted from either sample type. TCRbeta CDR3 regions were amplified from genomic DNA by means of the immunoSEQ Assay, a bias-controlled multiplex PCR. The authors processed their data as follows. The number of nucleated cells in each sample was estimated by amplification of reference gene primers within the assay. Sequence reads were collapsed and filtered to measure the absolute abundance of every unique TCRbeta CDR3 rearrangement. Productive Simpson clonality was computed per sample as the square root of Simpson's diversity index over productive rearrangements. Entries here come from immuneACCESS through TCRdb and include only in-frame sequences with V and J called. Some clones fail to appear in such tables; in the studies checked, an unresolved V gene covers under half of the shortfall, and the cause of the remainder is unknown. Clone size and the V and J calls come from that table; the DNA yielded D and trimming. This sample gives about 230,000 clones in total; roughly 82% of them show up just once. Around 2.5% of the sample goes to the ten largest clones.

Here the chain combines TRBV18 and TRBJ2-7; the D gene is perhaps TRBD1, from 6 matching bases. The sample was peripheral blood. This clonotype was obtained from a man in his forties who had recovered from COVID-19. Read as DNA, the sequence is TGTGCCAGCTCACCACAGAGCTCCCAGGGGAAGTACGAGCAGTACTTC. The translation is CASSPQSSQGKYEQYF.